This T cell receptor beta chain was captured in a study of early T cells in non-severe SARS-CoV-2 infection. Across the study: From unsorted whole blood, bulk RNA was sequenced, and the chains remained unpaired.

For this clonotype: Its antigen is as yet unknown.

V gave up 7 bases and J gave up 7 bases, with 17 bases separating them. The germline V gene encodes CDR1 MDHEN and CDR2 SYDVKM. CDR3 length: 13 amino acids. Each single cDNA molecule received a unique molecular identifier. Each CDR3 protein is one row after TCRdb ran MiXCR on the 5' RACE reads. The sample has some 61,000 distinct CDR3 sequences, roughly 13% seen once. Study-level findings and limits: The VDJdb matching leaned toward anti-spike CD8 responses and overlooked private and CD4 specificities.

This receptor was taken from an adult who was a healthcare worker with PCR-confirmed SARS-CoV-2 infection or an uninfected control (not recorded which). The specimen was whole blood. This chain joins TRBV28 and TRBJ2-7, with D tentatively TRBD1 or TRBD2 (5 bases each). In DNA form, the CDR3 reads TGTGCCAGCACCTTGGGACGTCTCGGAGAGCAGTACTTC. Translating gives CASTLGRLGEQYF.